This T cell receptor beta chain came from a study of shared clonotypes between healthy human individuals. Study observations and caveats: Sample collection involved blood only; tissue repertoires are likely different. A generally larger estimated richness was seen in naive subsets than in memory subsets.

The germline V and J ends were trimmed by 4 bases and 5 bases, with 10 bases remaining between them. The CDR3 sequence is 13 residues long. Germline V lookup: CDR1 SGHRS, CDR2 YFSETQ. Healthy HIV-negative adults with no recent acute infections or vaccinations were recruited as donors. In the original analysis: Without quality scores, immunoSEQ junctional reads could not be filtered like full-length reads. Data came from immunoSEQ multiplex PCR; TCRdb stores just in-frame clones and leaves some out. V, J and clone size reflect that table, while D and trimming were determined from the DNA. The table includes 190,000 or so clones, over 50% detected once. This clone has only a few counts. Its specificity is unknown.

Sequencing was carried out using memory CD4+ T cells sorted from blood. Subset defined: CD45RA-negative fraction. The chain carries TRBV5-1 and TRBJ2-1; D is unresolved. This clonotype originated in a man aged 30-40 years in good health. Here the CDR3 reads CASSDILDNEQFF. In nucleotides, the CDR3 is TGCGCCAGCAGCGATATTCTAGACAATGAGCAGTTCTTC. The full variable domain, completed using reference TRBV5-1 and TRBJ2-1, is KAGVTQTPRYLIKTRGQQVTLSCSPISGHRSVSWYQQTPGQGLQFLFEYFSETQRNKGNFPGRFSGRQFSNSRSEMNVSTLELGDSALYLCASSDILDNEQFFGPGTRLTVL.